Each of the 32 T cell receptor beta chains below was sequenced from the same sample in a study of cytomegalovirus exposure and HLA in healthy donors. Both 60 Vbeta primers and 13 Jbeta primers went into the PCR. TCRdb's copy holds only in-frame clones and misses some; the assay was immunoSEQ multiplex PCR. The sample gives roughly 130,000 clones, roughly 78% of which show up once; 1% is in the top ten. Material: PBMCs. The source is a middle-aged man in good health and CMV-seronegative.

The V and J genes are TRBV7-3 and TRBJ2-1, with a weak D call TRBD2 (7 bases). The CDR3 has 16 residues. Trimming cost V 5 bases and J 0 bases, with 14 bases left between them. Germline V lookup: CDR1 SGHTA, CDR2 FQGTGA. The CDR3 region has the DNA TGTGCCAGCAGCCCTAGGGGGGGTAGCTCCTACAATGAGCAGTTCTTC. It specifies CASSPRGGSSYNEQFF.

The chain uses TRBV7-6 and TRBJ2-2; tentatively, D is TRBD2 (5 bases). V gave up 1 base and J gave up 6 bases, with 9 bases separating them. Looked up from germline, CDR1 is SGHVS and CDR2 is FNYEAQ. This CDR3 has 14 residues. CDR3 DNA sequence: TGTGCCAGCAGCTTAGTCGAGGGTTCCGGGGAGCTGTTTTTT. Residues: CASSLVEGSGELFF.

This rearrangement joins TRBV28 to TRBJ2-7, with 9 bases aligning to TRBD2. The CDR3 sequence is 16 residues long. The germline CDR1 and CDR2 sequences are MDHEN and SYDVKM. The V gene end was trimmed by 6 bases and the J gene end by 2 bases; junction bases not matched to a gene: 11. CDR3 nucleotides: TGTGCCAGCAGCCGTCCCGGGGCTAGCGGGGCCTACGAGCAGTACTTC. As protein: CASSRPGASGAYEQYF.

Written as DNA, the CDR3 is TGTGCCAGCAGTTACGAAGCGGGAGGCCTAACAGATACGCAGTATTTT. Translation gives CASSYEAGGLTDTQYF. The chain uses TRBV2 and TRBJ2-3; 9 positions match TRBD2. Germline V gene lookup returns CDR1 SNHLY and CDR2 FYNNEI. This CDR3 region has 16 residues. The V segment lost 5 bases and the J segment 3 bases; nucleotides outside the gene matches: 9.

In nucleotides, the CDR3 is TGTGCCAGCAGTAGAATGGGGAGCTACGAGCAGTACTTC. Amino acids: CASSRMGSYEQYF. The J gene is TRBJ2-7, the V gene TRBV2; maybe TRBD2 (5 bases). The CDR3 length is 13 residues. Trimming stripped 5 bases from V and 3 bases from J, with 11 bases between. Looked up from germline, CDR1 is SNHLY and CDR2 is FYNNEI.

Regarding this clone: At the DNA level, this CDR3 is encoded by other sequences in the same sample as well. V usage is TRBV7-9 and J usage is TRBJ2-7, with a weak D call TRBD2 (6 bases). Germline assignment: CDR1 SEHNR and CDR2 FQNEAQ (reference sequence). The CDR3 runs 17 residues. The V end lost 5 bases, the J end lost 0 bases, and 20 bases lay between the germline ends. CDR3 loop: CASSTLVTSGSSYEQYF. The CDR3 bases are TGTGCCAGCAGCACGCTGGTGACTAGTGGGAGCTCCTACGAGCAGTACTTC.

The chain joins TRBV30 to TRBJ2-3; tentative D call: TRBD2 (6 bases). V was cut by 4 bases and J by 0 bases, with 14 bases left in between. Germline values: CDR1 GTSNPN, CDR2 SVGIG (reference sequence). The CDR3 is made up of 15 amino acids. As DNA, the CDR3 is TGTGCCTGGACTCTTGGGGGGACTAGCACAGATACGCAGTATTTT. Translated: CAWTLGGTSTDTQYF.

The V and J genes are TRBV29-1 and TRBJ2-1; 12 bases match TRBD2. V trimming: 7 bases; J trimming: 9 bases; junction bases outside the gene matches: 7. The CDR3 has 13 residues. Per the germline V gene, CDR1 is SQVTM and CDR2 is ANQGSEA. Here the CDR3 reads CSALAGGRSEQFF. The CDR3 nucleotides are TGCAGCGCCCTAGCGGGGGGGAGGAGTGAGCAGTTCTTC.

This chain uses TRBV2 with TRBJ2-7; D is perhaps TRBD2 (6 bases). Trimming pared 5 bases from V and 1 base from J, leaving 9 bases between. Germline CDR1 reads SNHLY; CDR2 reads FYNNEI. CDR3 length equals 13 residues. This CDR3 is CASSRDLSYEQYF. DNA of the CDR3: TGTGCCAGCAGTCGGGACTTATCCTACGAGCAGTACTTC.

CDR3 nucleotide sequence: TGTGCCTGGAGAACAGGGGGACTCTTGGTGGGGCCCCTCCACTTT. This gives the protein CAWRTGGLLVGPLHF. J is TRBJ1-6 and V is TRBV30; TRBD1 matches at 8 bases. V shed 3 bases, J shed 13 bases, and the junction held 14 bases outside the gene matches. This CDR3 region has 15 residues. Germline V gives CDR1 GTSNPN, CDR2 SVGIG (reference sequence).

J is TRBJ1-4 and V is TRBV28, with 9 nucleotides matching TRBD1. The CDR3 has 14 amino acids. Germline-derived CDR1 and CDR2 are MDHEN and SYDVKM. With 6 bases clipped from V and 8 bases from J, the junction kept 7 bases outside the gene matches. The CDR3, as DNA: TGTGCCAGCAGGCCGGGGGGGACAGGGGAAAAACTGTTTTTT. Translated: CASRPGGTGEKLFF.

J is TRBJ1-2 and V is TRBV7-2; D may be TRBD1 (5 bases). Per the germline V gene, CDR1 is SGHTA and CDR2 is FQGNSA. CDR3 length: 16 amino acids. V was clipped by 1 base and J by 8 bases, with 20 bases between them. The chain's CDR3 is CASSLVTPPGAMGYTF. DNA for the CDR3: TGTGCCAGCAGCTTAGTCACACCCCCTGGGGCTATGGGCTACACCTTC. Based on the CDR3 plus reference TRBV7-2 and TRBJ1-2, the full variable domain is GAGVSQSPSNKVTEKGKDVELRCDPISGHTALYWYRQSLGQGLEFLIYFQGNSAPDKSGLPSDRFSAERTGGSVSTLTIQRTQQEDSAVYLCASSLVTPPGAMGYTFGSGTRLTVV.

The genes are TRBV29-1 and TRBJ1-1, with D hard to call. Germline lookup yields CDR1 SQVTM and CDR2 ANQGSEA. The CDR3 spans 8 residues. Trimming left V 6 bases short and J 6 bases short, with 2 bases between. The CDR3 nucleotides read TGCAGCGTCGCTGAAGCTTTCTTT. Translation: CSVAEAFF.

This clone showed up just a few times. V and J are TRBV2 and TRBJ2-1; TRBD1 aligns across 7 bases. The CDR3 is 15 amino acids. With V trimmed by 4 bases and J by 0 bases, 3 bases remained unmatched. Germline CDR1 is SNHLY and CDR2 is FYNNEI. CDR3 DNA sequence: TGTGCCAGCAGTGTACGGGACAGCTCCTACAATGAGCAGTTCTTC. This encodes CASSVRDSSYNEQFF.

The chain combines TRBV7-2 with TRBJ1-2; D not resolved. The germline gives CDR1 SGHTA, CDR2 FQGNSA. The CDR3 contains 13 residues. The ends were cut back, 2 bases at V and 4 bases at J, with 8 bases in the middle. The CDR3, as DNA: TGTGCCAGCAGCTTAAGTGTCAGCTATGGCTACACCTTC. It translates to CASSLSVSYGYTF. The variable domain in full, with the rest retrieved from reference TRBV7-2 and TRBJ1-2, is GAGVSQSPSNKVTEKGKDVELRCDPISGHTALYWYRQSLGQGLEFLIYFQGNSAPDKSGLPSDRFSAERTGGSVSTLTIQRTQQEDSAVYLCASSLSVSYGYTFGSGTRLTVV.

This chain uses TRBV7-9 with TRBJ1-3; 9 bases match TRBD1. The germline V gene encodes CDR1 SEHNR and CDR2 FQNEAQ (reference sequence). The length of the CDR3 is 15 residues. Trimming removed 5 bases from V and 3 bases from J; junction bases left unmatched: 5. As DNA, the CDR3 is TGTGCCAGCAGCCAGACAGGGGGTCATGGAAACACCATATATTTT. Protein: CASSQTGGHGNTIYF.

As for this clone: The identical CDR3 is also encoded by other nucleotide sequences in the sample. This sequence joins TRBV29-1 and TRBJ2-3, with 8 bases that match TRBD1. This CDR3 region has 12 residues. With 6 bases clipped from V and 3 bases from J, the junction kept 2 bases outside the gene matches. The V gene's germline CDR1 is SQVTM and CDR2 ANQGSEA. CDR3 residues: CSVTGGTDTQYF. The DNA of the CDR3 is TGCAGCGTAACAGGGGGAACAGATACGCAGTATTTT.

The chain recombines TRBV6-5 with TRBJ2-3; 7 nucleotides line up with TRBD2. There are 16 residues in the CDR3. The V segment lost 3 bases and the J segment 1 base; nucleotides outside the gene matches: 7. Germline V lookup: CDR1 MNHEY, CDR2 SVGAGI. The CDR3 spells CASSYRREKGTDTQYF. In DNA, the CDR3 is TGTGCCAGCAGTTATAGGCGGGAGAAGGGCACAGATACGCAGTATTTT.

The rearrangement uses TRBV2 and TRBJ2-5; 9 bases line up with TRBD1. Germline trimming cut 6 bases from V and 5 bases from J; bases unmatched to any gene: 13. The CDR3 contains 16 residues. The V gene's germline CDR1 is SNHLY and CDR2 FYNNEI. For the CDR3, the DNA is TGTGCCAGCAGGACTTTCGTACAGGGGGCAGGGGAGACCCAGTACTTC. Protein sequence: CASRTFVQGAGETQYF.

The chain carries TRBV7-9 and TRBJ2-2, with D possibly being TRBD2 (6 bases). The V gene lost 5 bases and the J gene lost 1 base, with 8 bases spanning the gap. Germline V lookup: CDR1 SEHNR, CDR2 FQNEAQ (reference sequence). The CDR3 consists of 14 residues. This CDR3 is CASSGTLNTGELFF. The CDR3, as DNA: TGTGCCAGCAGCGGGACTCTGAACACCGGGGAGCTGTTTTTT.

This chain joins TRBV4-1 and TRBJ1-2; TRBD1 is a possible D gene (6 bases). The CDR3 sequence is 14 residues long. Germline CDR1 reads MGHRA; CDR2 reads YSYEKL. Between the trimmed V and J ends, which lost 1 base and 8 bases, there was a span of 14 bases. Here the CDR3 reads CASSQGGQSWGYTF. Here the CDR3 DNA reads TGCGCCAGCAGCCAAGGCGGACAGTCGTGGGGCTACACCTTC.

V and J are TRBV30 and TRBJ2-3; 7 bases agree with TRBD2. The CDR3 spans 15 residues. The V gene's germline CDR1 is GTSNPN and CDR2 SVGIG (reference sequence). After removal of 5 bases from V and 2 bases from J, the junction contained 10 bases not matched to a gene. In DNA form, the CDR3 reads TGTGCCTGGGCCCGGGGGGTTCAACCCACAGATACGCAGTATTTT. Encoded protein: CAWARGVQPTDTQYF. Together with reference TRBV30 and TRBJ2-3, the CDR3 gives the full variable domain: SQTIHQWPATLVQPVGSPLSLECTVEGTSNPNLYWYRQAAGRGLQLLFYSVGIGQISSEVPQNLSASRPQDRQFILSSKKLLLSDSGFYLCAWARGVQPTDTQYFGPGTRLTVL.

This sequence joins TRBV29-1 and TRBJ2-1; 10 bases agree with TRBD2. The ends lost 8 bases at V and 14 bases at J; junction bases unmatched: 9. Germline assignment: CDR1 SQVTM and CDR2 ANQGSEA. This CDR3 region has 11 residues. The CDR3 sequence: CSSALAGEEFF. The CDR3 coding sequence is TGCAGCTCCGCTCTAGCGGGGGAGGAGTTCTTC.

This rearrangement joins TRBV19 to TRBJ2-2; the D is unclear. Trimming stripped 3 bases from V and 4 bases from J, with 9 bases between. This CDR3 has 14 amino acids. The germline V gene encodes CDR1 LNHDA and CDR2 SQIVND (reference sequence). The CDR3 DNA sequence: TGTGCCAGTAGTATTCCCCCCCTCACCGGGGAGCTGTTTTTT. Its protein is CASSIPPLTGELFF.

This clone has a handful of counts. The chain has TRBV5-4 and TRBJ2-1, with 8 nucleotides matching TRBD2. V was clipped by 1 base and J by 6 bases; unmatched bases: 9. This CDR3 is built from 16 residues. Germline V CDR1 and CDR2: SGHNT, YYREEE (reference sequence). CDR3: CASSLKLGGRSNEQFF. CDR3 bases: TGTGCCAGCAGCTTGAAGTTGGGCGGGAGGAGCAATGAGCAGTTCTTC.

This rearrangement joins TRBV29-1 to TRBJ2-7, with 11 nucleotides matching TRBD1. The J segment lost 5 bases and the V segment lost 5 bases, leaving 5 bases of the junction unmatched. There are 13 residues in the CDR3. Germline values: CDR1 SQVTM, CDR2 ANQGSEA. This chain's CDR3 is CSVPGTGGDEQYF. The CDR3 DNA follows: TGCAGCGTTCCCGGGACAGGGGGGGACGAGCAGTACTTC.

This rearrangement joins TRBV30 to TRBJ2-2, with TRBD2 as a possible D gene (6 bases). The V gene's germline CDR1 is GTSNPN and CDR2 SVGIG (reference sequence). The V end lost 8 bases, the J end lost 4 bases, and 11 bases lay between the germline ends. There are 12 residues in the CDR3. In nucleotides, the CDR3 is TGTGCCCAAGGACTACCCACCGGGGAGCTGTTTTTT. Its protein product is CAQGLPTGELFF.

The genes are TRBV27 and TRBJ2-1; D is perhaps TRBD2 (5 bases). CDR1 MNHEY and CDR2 SMNVEV come from the germline V gene (reference sequence). Between the trimmed V and J ends, which lost 2 bases and 2 bases, there was a span of 10 bases. The CDR3 length is 15 residues. The CDR3: CASSLRWGAYNEQFF. In nucleotides, the CDR3 is TGTGCCAGCAGTTTAAGGTGGGGAGCCTACAATGAGCAGTTCTTC.

The chain carries TRBV5-4 and TRBJ1-2; possibly TRBD1 for D (5 bases). The CDR3 runs 15 residues. Trimming took 3 bases from V and 5 from J, leaving 17 bases between them. Germline V CDR1 and CDR2: SGHNT, YYREEE (reference sequence). CDR3 coding DNA: TGTGCCAGCAGCTCAAGAGCAGGGAAGGGATATGGCTACACCTTC. Amino acid sequence: CASSSRAGKGYGYTF. Full variable domain (missing parts from reference TRBV5-4 and TRBJ1-2): ETGVTQSPTHLIKTRGQQVTLRCSSQSGHNTVSWYQQALGQGPQFIFQYYREEENGRGNFPPRFSGLQFPNYSSELNVNALELDDSALYLCASSSRAGKGYGYTFGSGTRLTVV.

This chain links TRBV7-2 with TRBJ2-1; D not certain. This CDR3 has 11 amino acids. V was pared by 1 base and J by 7 bases, with 2 bases between. In germline, CDR1 is SGHTA, CDR2 FQGNSA. The CDR3 DNA follows: TGTGCCAGCAGCTTAGTAAATGAGCAGTTCTTC. It specifies CASSLVNEQFF.

This clone was recorded once. The chain joins TRBV5-1 to TRBJ1-1; 10 bases agree with TRBD1. The germline V gene encodes CDR1 SGHRS and CDR2 YFSETQ. The CDR3 consists of 14 residues. After removal of 1 base from V and 6 bases from J, the junction contained 3 bases not matched to a gene. The DNA of the CDR3 is TGCGCCAGCAGCTTGAGAGACAGGGGGCCTGAAGCTTTCTTT. It encodes CASSLRDRGPEAFF.

V gene TRBV7-2 combines with J gene TRBJ1-1; TRBD1 matches at 7 bases. This CDR3 has 14 amino acids. Germline loops: CDR1 SGHTA, CDR2 FQGNSA. V was pared by 5 bases and J by 1 base, with 4 bases of the junction left unmatched. This CDR3 is CASSRGQRNTEAFF. The CDR3 nucleotides read TGTGCCAGCAGCCGGGGACAGCGGAACACTGAAGCTTTCTTT.